These T cell receptor beta chains were read from a single sample in a study of shared clonotypes between healthy human individuals. Profiled with immunoSEQ multiplex PCR; TCRdb holds only in-frame clones, not every one. The sample lists some 470,000 clones, about 82% seen once, with approximately 12% in the top ten. The sequencing sample was made of PBMCs. The receptors shown here come from a woman aged 40 to 50 in good health. Some clones in this sample may be carry-over from other donors' samples. Each CDR3 is given with its conserved first and last residue. A D gene is named only where the DNA matches it firmly. Size is omitted from some rows. Given values are once, few, many or a class for expanded clones.

TRBV7-2	.	many	16	TRBJ2-2	TGTGCCAGCAGCCCCTTTGGGGCAGCTAACACCGGGGAGCTGTTTTTT	CASSPFGAANTGELFF
TRBV21-1	.	.	17	TRBJ2-1	TGTGCCAGCAGCAACGGGACTAGCGGGAGAACGACCAATGAGCAGTTCTTC	CASSNGTSGRTTNEQFF
TRBV10-3	TRBD1	.	12	TRBJ2-7	TGTGCCATCACGACAGGGTCGCACGAGCAGTACTTC	CAITTGSHEQYF
TRBV7-3	.	.	15	TRBJ2-2	TGTGCCAGCAGCCCCTGGTCCACGAACACCGGGGAGCTGTTTTTT	CASSPWSTNTGELFF
TRBV2	.	.	12	TRBJ2-3	TGTGCCAGCAGGGCGCTCACAGATACGCAGTATTTT	CASRALTDTQYF
TRBV14	.	.	14	TRBJ2-1	TGTGCCAGCAGCCAAGGCGCTAGCGAGGGTGAGCAGTTCTTC	CASSQGASEGEQFF
TRBV21-1	.	.	13	TRBJ2-1	TGTGCCAGCAGCACGAACAGGGGCTCACCCCAGTTCTTC	CASSTNRGSPQFF
TRBV30	.	.	13	TRBJ1-2	TGTGCCTGGAGTTGGAAGGCGATCTATGGCTACACCTTC	CAWSWKAIYGYTF
TRBV5-4	.	.	13	TRBJ2-7	TGTGCCAGCAGCTGGGCTAGCAGCGACGAGCAGTACTTC	CASSWASSDEQYF
TRBV7-2	TRBD2	few	14	TRBJ2-2	TGTGCCAGCAGCTTATTGCGGGAGCGGAGGGAGCTGTTTTTT	CASSLLRERRELFF
TRBV2	.	.	12	TRBJ2-7	TGTAGCGGCGGCAGGGCCTCCTACGAGCAGTACTTC	CSGGRASYEQYF
TRBV19	TRBD1	few	14	TRBJ1-5	TGTGCCAGTAGTGTCGGACAGGTCAATCAGCCCCAGCATTTT	CASSVGQVNQPQHF
TRBV5-1	.	.	15	TRBJ1-1	TGCGCCAGCAGCTTGGGAGGCCAGGGCGGCACTGAAGCTTTCTTT	CASSLGGQGGTEAFF
TRBV28	.	.	13	TRBJ2-5	TGTGCCAGCAGTTTAAATGTCGCAACAGAACCGTACTTC	CASSLNVATEPYF
TRBV5-1	.	few	14	TRBJ2-3	TGCGCCAGCGCCCCCGGGAGCTACACAGATACGCAGTATTTT	CASAPGSYTDTQYF
TRBV28	.	once	12	TRBJ2-3	TGTGCCAGCAGTTTATCGGGGGATACGCAGTATTTT	CASSLSGDTQYF
TRBV15	.	.	15	TRBJ2-7	TGTGCCACCAGCAGAGAGACGGACCGATCGTACGAGCAGTACTTC	CATSRETDRSYEQYF
TRBV30	.	.	14	TRBJ2-2	TGTGCCAGCCAGGTGGAGGGGGACACCGGGGAGCTGTTTTTT	CASQVEGDTGELFF
TRBV20-1	.	few	10	TRBJ2-1	TGCAGTGCTCAATACAATGAGCAGTTCTTC	CSAQYNEQFF
TRBV11-1	TRBD1	.	18	TRBJ2-5	TGTGCCAGTAGCCGCGGACCCCCCGGGACAGGGGTCCAAGAGACCCAGTACTTC	CASSRGPPGTGVQETQYF
TRBV6-7	.	.	12	TRBJ2-7	TGTGCCAGCAGTTACGAGTCTTACGAGCAGTACTTC	CASSYESYEQYF
TRBV5-8	.	.	13	TRBJ2-2	TGTGCCAGCAGCTTAACTAGGGCCGGGGAGCTGTTTTTT	CASSLTRAGELFF
TRBV4-2	.	.	16	TRBJ1-1	TGTGCCAGCAGCCAAGATGGGGGCCGACGGAACACTGAAGCTTTCTTT	CASSQDGGRRNTEAFF
TRBV9	TRBD2	.	18	TRBJ2-2	TGTGCCAGCAGCGTAGGCGGGGGACTAGCGGCGAACACCGGGGAGCTGTTTTTT	CASSVGGGLAANTGELFF
TRBV30	.	many	13	TRBJ1-2	TGTGCCTGGACCCTCCTCAGGAACTATGGCTACACCTTC	CAWTLLRNYGYTF
TRBV5-8	.	once	16	TRBJ2-1	TGTGCCAGCAGCTTGCAATATTCGAGCCCCTACAATGAGCAGTTCTTC	CASSLQYSSPYNEQFF
TRBV5-5	TRBD1	.	18	TRBJ2-2	TGTGCCAGCAGCCTCACCGGCAGGGGGCAAGGTGTCCCCGGGGAGCTGTTTTTT	CASSLTGRGQGVPGELFF
TRBV9	TRBD2	once	16	TRBJ2-1	TGTGCCAGCAGCGTAGAGCCTAGCGGGAGCACCAATGAGCAGTTCTTC	CASSVEPSGSTNEQFF
TRBV15	.	.	14	TRBJ2-2	TGTGCCACCAGCAGAGATGGGGGTACCGGGGAGCTGTTTTTT	CATSRDGGTGELFF
TRBV10-2	TRBD1	.	15	TRBJ2-1	TGCGCCAGCAGGGCCTACAGGGGCTCCTACAATGAGCAGTTCTTC	CASRAYRGSYNEQFF
TRBV6-4	.	.	15	TRBJ2-1	TGTGCCAGCAGTGACCCGGGCACTAGCTACAATGAGCAGTTCTTC	CASSDPGTSYNEQFF
TRBV11-2	TRBD2	few	16	TRBJ2-3	TGTGCCAGCAGCTTAGAACTAGCGGGGGGCACAGATACGCAGTATTTT	CASSLELAGGTDTQYF
TRBV5-1	.	.	15	TRBJ1-3	TGCGCCAGCAGCTCCTCGACAGGATCTGGAAACACCATATATTTT	CASSSSTGSGNTIYF
TRBV30	.	.	12	TRBJ2-7	TGTGCCTGGAGCCCACTCGACTACGAGCAGTACTTC	CAWSPLDYEQYF
TRBV6-5	TRBD1	.	13	TRBJ1-2	TGTGCCAGCAGTAACGGACAGGGTCCTGGCTACACCTTC	CASSNGQGPGYTF
TRBV28	.	.	12	TRBJ2-2	TGTGCCAGCAGCCCCTCCGGCAGGGAGCTGTTTTTT	CASSPSGRELFF
TRBV5-1	.	.	11	TRBJ2-7	TGCGCCAGCAGCCTTAACTACGAGCAGTACTTC	CASSLNYEQYF
TRBV30	.	.	12	TRBJ2-7	TGTGCCTGGAGTGTACCTGTTGGCGAGCAGTACTTC	CAWSVPVGEQYF
TRBV18	.	.	14	TRBJ2-7	TGTGCCAGCTCACTGGGAGGTGAGGGGGACGAGCAGTACTTC	CASSLGGEGDEQYF
TRBV5-1	.	few	12	TRBJ2-5	TGCGCCAGCAGCTACGCCGACGAGACCCAGTACTTC	CASSYADETQYF
TRBV5-1	TRBD2	.	20	TRBJ2-2	TGCGCCAGCAGCCCTACCCTACCGGCTAGCGGGAGGGCGGGCACCGGGGAGCTGTTTTTT	CASSPTLPASGRAGTGELFF
TRBV9	TRBD1	.	16	TRBJ2-5	TGTGCCAGCAGCGTAGGGATAGGGGGCGAAGTGGAGACCCAGTACTTC	CASSVGIGGEVETQYF
TRBV11-2	.	.	13	TRBJ2-5	TGTGCCAGCAGCCCTCGGACTGAAGAGACCCAGTACTTC	CASSPRTEETQYF
TRBV15	TRBD2	.	15	TRBJ2-4	TGTGCCACAAGGACTAGCGAGCTAGCCAAAAACATTCAGTACTTC	CATRTSELAKNIQYF
TRBV5-6	.	once	11	TRBJ2-3	TGTGCCAGCAGCTTGGTAGATACGCAGTATTTT	CASSLVDTQYF
TRBV29-1	.	.	10	TRBJ2-1	TGCAGCGTTGTAGGGGGTTGGCAGTTCTTC	CSVVGGWQFF
TRBV18	.	few	14	TRBJ1-1	TGTGCCAGCTCACCCACTGTTGGGGGCTTAGAAGCTTTCTTT	CASSPTVGGLEAFF
TRBV18	TRBD1	.	16	TRBJ1-2	TGTGCCAGCTCACCAGATAACAGGGGAAACAACTATGGCTACACCTTC	CASSPDNRGNNYGYTF
TRBV5-1	.	.	14	TRBJ2-5	TGCGCCAGCAGCTTGGGTTCGACAGAAGAGACCCAGTACTTC	CASSLGSTEETQYF
TRBV30	.	once	16	TRBJ1-4	TGTGCCTGGAGTGGGGTAGGCGGCGCAACTAATGAAAAACTGTTTTTT	CAWSGVGGATNEKLFF
TRBV7-2	TRBD2	many	15	TRBJ2-2	TGTGCCAGCAGTACGGCAGCGGGAGGTGACGGGGAGCTGTTTTTT	CASSTAAGGDGELFF
TRBV5-1	TRBD1	.	15	TRBJ1-2	TGCGCCAGCAGCCTCGGGACAGGCGGTAACTATGGCTACACCTTC	CASSLGTGGNYGYTF